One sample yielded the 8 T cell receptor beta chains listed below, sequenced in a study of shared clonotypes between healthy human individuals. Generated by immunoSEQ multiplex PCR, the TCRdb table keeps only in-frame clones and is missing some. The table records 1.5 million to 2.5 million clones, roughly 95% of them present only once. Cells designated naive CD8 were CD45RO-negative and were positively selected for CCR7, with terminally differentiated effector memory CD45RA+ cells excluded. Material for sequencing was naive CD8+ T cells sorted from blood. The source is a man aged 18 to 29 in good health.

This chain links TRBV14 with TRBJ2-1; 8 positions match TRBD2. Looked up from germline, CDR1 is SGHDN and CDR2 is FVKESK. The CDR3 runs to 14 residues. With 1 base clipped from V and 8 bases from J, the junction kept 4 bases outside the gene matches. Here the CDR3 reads CASSQVMREDEQFF. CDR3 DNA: TGTGCCAGCAGCCAAGTTATGCGGGAGGATGAGCAGTTCTTC.

CDR3 DNA sequence: TGTGCCAGCAGCTTCTCTAGCGGGGGGGCCTACGAGCAGTACTTC. It specifies CASSFSSGGAYEQYF. This chain links TRBV7-2 with TRBJ2-7, with TRBD2 matching over 12 bases. Per the germline V gene, CDR1 is SGHTA and CDR2 is FQGNSA. V lost 3 bases, J lost 2 bases, and 2 bases stayed unmatched. The length of the CDR3 is 15 residues.

The CDR3 nucleotides read TGTGCCAGCAGTGGAGGAGGGGGCTTCGGCACTGAAGCTTTCTTT. It yields the protein CASSGGGGFGTEAFF. This chain uses TRBV6-1 with TRBJ1-1; 7 bases align to TRBD1. Trimming took 4 bases from V and 4 from J; bases not matched to a gene: 9. CDR1 MNHNS and CDR2 SASEGT come from the germline V gene. The CDR3 covers 15 residues.

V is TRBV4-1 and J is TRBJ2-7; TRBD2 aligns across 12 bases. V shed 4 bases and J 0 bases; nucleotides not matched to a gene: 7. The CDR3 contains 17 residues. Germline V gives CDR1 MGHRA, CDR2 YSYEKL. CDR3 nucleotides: TGCGCCAGCAGCCCACACACTAGCGGGGGGCCCTCCTACGAGCAGTACTTC. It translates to CASSPHTSGGPSYEQYF.

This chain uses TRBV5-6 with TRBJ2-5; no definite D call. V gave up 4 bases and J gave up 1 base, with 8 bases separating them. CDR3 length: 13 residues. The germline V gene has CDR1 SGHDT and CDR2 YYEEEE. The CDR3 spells CASSDLLQETQYF. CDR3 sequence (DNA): TGTGCCAGCAGCGATTTACTCCAAGAGACCCAGTACTTC.

CDR3 DNA: TGTGCCAGCAGTTACGGGGCCGCGGTGGGAGGTGAAAAACTGTTTTTT. The encoded protein is CASSYGAAVGGEKLFF. The rearrangement uses TRBV6-5 and TRBJ1-4; D is perhaps TRBD1 (5 bases). CDR1 is MNHEY, CDR2 SVGAGI, per germline. The V gene lost 2 bases and the J gene lost 7 bases, with 17 bases spanning the gap. CDR3 length equals 16 residues.

The DNA of the CDR3 is TGCGCCAGCAGCCAAGCAGGGGGTATCACAGATACGCAGTATTTT. This translates into CASSQAGGITDTQYF. This rearrangement joins TRBV4-3 to TRBJ2-3; 7 nucleotides align to TRBD1. Germline V gives CDR1 LGHNA, CDR2 YSLEER. The CDR3 consists of 15 residues. The V and J ends lost 1 base and 2 bases, in that order; junction bases with no gene match: 3.

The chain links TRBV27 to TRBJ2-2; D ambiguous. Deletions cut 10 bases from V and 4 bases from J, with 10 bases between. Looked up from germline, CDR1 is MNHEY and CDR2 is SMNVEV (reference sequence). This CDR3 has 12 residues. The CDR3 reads CATRDGTGELFF. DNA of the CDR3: TGTGCCACCCGCGACGGCACCGGGGAGCTGTTTTTT.